What follows describes a single T cell receptor (beta chain). Sequencing used immunoSEQ multiplex PCR; TCRdb keeps in-frame clones, though not all of them. The table records around 290,000 clones, roughly 86% of them present only once. The data originate from a study of blood T cell repertoires in COVID-19. Across the whole study: T cells, B-cell-depleted T cells, or PBMCs provided the cDNA or gDNA that served as material.

Enrolled through a virtual design, the participants were between roughly 18 and 89 years of age and came from under 30 US areas. Participants had their cohort set by participant-reported clinical history. Sequencing was done on a sample of PBMCs or T cells enriched from blood (not recorded which). This receptor was obtained from a woman aged 18 to 35 who had recovered from COVID-19.

The DNA for the CDR3 is TGTGCCAGCAGTTGGGACAGGCCTGGAAACACCATATATTTT. Encoded protein: CASSWDRPGNTIYF. The chain has TRBV28 and TRBJ1-3; 8 bases agree with TRBD1. J gave up 2 bases and V 4 bases, and 1 base lay outside the gene matches. CDR1 MDHEN and CDR2 SYDVKM come from the germline V gene. This CDR3 has 14 amino acids. Using reference TRBV28 and TRBJ1-3 for the parts outside the CDR3, the full variable domain is DVKVTQSSRYLVKRTGEKVFLECVQDMDHENMFWYRQDPGLGLRLIYFSYDVKMKEKGDIPEGYSVSREKKERFSLILESASTNQTSMYLCASSWDRPGNTIYFGEGSWLTVV.